This T cell receptor beta chain was obtained from a study of blood T cell repertoires in COVID-19. Study-wide background: The United States, Italy and Spain supplied acute and convalescent COVID-19 samples. PBMCs, B-cell-depleted T cells, or T cells were the source of the cDNA or gDNA that made up the material.

This CDR3 has 13 residues. The germline CDR1 and CDR2 sequences are SGHVS and FQNEAQ. V dropped 8 bases and J dropped 7 bases, with 15 bases sitting between them. The table came from immunoSEQ multiplex PCR; TCRdb's copy has only in-frame clones and leaves some out. Found here are roughly 250,000 clones, about four fifths of them singletons; the top ten hold 15% to 18%. Material: peripheral blood. This chain uses TRBV7-8 with TRBJ1-5; D may be TRBD1 (6 bases). The TCR comes from a person between 65 and 80 years old with COVID-19, enrolled during active disease. The CDR3 loop reads CASGSGVSQPQHF. The CDR3 bases are TGTGCCAGCGGCTCAGGGGTTTCGCAGCCCCAGCATTTT.